The clone carrying this TCR beta chain was observed a handful of times. Its cognate antigen is unknown. With 10%, 30% or 50% of RNA, roughly 18,000 to 1,100,000 naive CD8 T cells were sequenced. This sample was taken from a study of molecular identifiers for immune sequencing clone quantification. Study observations and caveats: Spiked-in Jurkat TCR RNA corresponding to one cell was reported as detectable against about 1 million naive cells. In naive cells, clones above 20 RNA copies held under 1% of molecules, whereas in effector cells they held over 99%.

Library preparation followed earlier protocols using designated TCR primers. Each CDR3 protein is one row after TCRdb ran MiXCR on the PCR reads. The repertoire holds about half a million distinct CDR3 sequences, 20% to 25% seen once, with around 0.84% in the top ten. This CDR3 has 15 amino acids. The germline V gene has CDR1 SNHLY and CDR2 FYNNEI. Trimming removed 6 bases from V and 4 bases from J; junction bases left unmatched: 8. The sample consisted of naive CD8+ T cells from blood, with Jurkat cell RNA spiked in. Subset indicated: FACS-sorted CD8+CD4-CCR7+CD45RA+ naive T cells. The V call is TRBV2, the J call TRBJ2-1; 8 nucleotides match TRBD1. This TCR was recovered from a human donor in good health. Some libraries in this study had Jurkat cell RNA spiked in. The CDR3 here is CASSATGGAYNEQFF. The CDR3 region has the DNA TGTGCCAGCAGCGCCACAGGGGGAGCATACAATGAGCAGTTCTTC.